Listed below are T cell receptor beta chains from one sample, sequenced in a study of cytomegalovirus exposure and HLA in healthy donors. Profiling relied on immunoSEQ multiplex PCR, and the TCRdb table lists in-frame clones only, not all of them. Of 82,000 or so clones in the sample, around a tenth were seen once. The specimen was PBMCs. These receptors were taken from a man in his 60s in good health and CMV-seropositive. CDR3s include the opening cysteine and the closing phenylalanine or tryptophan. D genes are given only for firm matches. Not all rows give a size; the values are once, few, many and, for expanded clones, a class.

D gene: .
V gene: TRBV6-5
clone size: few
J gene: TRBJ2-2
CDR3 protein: CVTDAKGTGELFF
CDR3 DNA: TGTGTCACAGACGCAAAAGGCACCGGGGAGCTGTTTTTT

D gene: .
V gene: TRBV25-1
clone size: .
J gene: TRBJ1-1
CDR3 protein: CASSETGLANTEAFF
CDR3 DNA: TGTGCCAGCAGTGAAACAGGGCTCGCGAACACTGAAGCTTTCTTT

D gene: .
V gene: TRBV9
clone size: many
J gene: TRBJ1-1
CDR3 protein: CASSVEGSHTEAFF
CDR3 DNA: TGTGCCAGCAGCGTAGAGGGGTCGCACACTGAAGCTTTCTTT

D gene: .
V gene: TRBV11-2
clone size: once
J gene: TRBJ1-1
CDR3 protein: CASSSVRRESTEAFF
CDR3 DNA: TGTGCCAGCAGCTCCGTCAGGCGTGAGTCCACTGAAGCTTTCTTT

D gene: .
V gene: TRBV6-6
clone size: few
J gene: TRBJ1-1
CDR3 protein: CASRQVMNTEAFF
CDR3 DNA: TGTGCCAGTCGACAGGTAATGAACACTGAAGCTTTCTTT

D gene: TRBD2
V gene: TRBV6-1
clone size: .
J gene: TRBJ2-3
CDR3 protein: CASSEEGSGGRAHRDTQYF
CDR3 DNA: TGTGCCAGCAGTGAAGAGGGTAGTGGCGGGAGGGCCCATAGAGATACGCAGTATTTT

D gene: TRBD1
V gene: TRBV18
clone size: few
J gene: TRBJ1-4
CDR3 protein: CASSRDRANEKLFF
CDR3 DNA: TGTGCCAGCTCTCGGGACAGGGCTAATGAAAAACTGTTTTTT

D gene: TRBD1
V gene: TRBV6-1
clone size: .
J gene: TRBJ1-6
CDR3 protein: CASSIDRGNSPLHF
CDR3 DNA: TGTGCCAGCAGTATTGACAGGGGCAATTCACCCCTCCACTTT

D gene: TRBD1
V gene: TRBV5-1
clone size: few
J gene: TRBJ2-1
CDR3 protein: CASRTGTGEFF
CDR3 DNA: TGCGCCAGCAGAACCGGGACAGGGGAGTTCTTC

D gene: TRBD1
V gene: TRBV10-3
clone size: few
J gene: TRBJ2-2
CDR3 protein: CAISEGQGGRTGELFF
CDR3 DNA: TGTGCCATCAGTGAGGGACAGGGTGGAAGAACCGGGGAGCTGTTTTTT

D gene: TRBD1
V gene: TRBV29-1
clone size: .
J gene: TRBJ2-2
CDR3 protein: CSAGDGTGGTGELFF
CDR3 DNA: TGCAGCGCCGGGGACGGGACAGGGGGCACCGGGGAGCTGTTTTTT

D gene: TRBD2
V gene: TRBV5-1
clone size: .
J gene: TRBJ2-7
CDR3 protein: CASGLAGVAEQYF
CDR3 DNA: TGCGCCAGCGGCCTAGCGGGAGTCGCCGAGCAGTACTTC

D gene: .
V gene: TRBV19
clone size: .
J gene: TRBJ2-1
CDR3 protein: CATENEQFF
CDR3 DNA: TGTGCCACCGAGAATGAGCAGTTCTTC

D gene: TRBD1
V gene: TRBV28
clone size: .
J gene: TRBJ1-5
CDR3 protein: CASSEGTENQPQHF
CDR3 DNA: TGTGCCAGCAGTGAGGGGACAGAGAATCAGCCCCAGCATTTT

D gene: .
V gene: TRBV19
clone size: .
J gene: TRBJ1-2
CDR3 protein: CASTEGGFNYGYTF
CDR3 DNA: TGTGCCAGTACCGAGGGGGGGTTTAACTATGGCTACACCTTC

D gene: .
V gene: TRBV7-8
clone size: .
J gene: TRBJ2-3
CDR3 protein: CASSSSQGNTQYF
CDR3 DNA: TGTGCCAGCAGCTCGTCGCAGGGTAATACGCAGTATTTT

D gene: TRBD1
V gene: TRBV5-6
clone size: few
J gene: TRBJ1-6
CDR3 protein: CASSFGTGNSPLHF
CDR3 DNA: TGTGCCAGCAGCTTTGGGACAGGAAATTCACCCCTCCACTTT

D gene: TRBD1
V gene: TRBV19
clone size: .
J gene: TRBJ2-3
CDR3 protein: CASRYRGSTDTQYF
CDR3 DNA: TGTGCCAGTAGGTACAGGGGATCCACAGATACGCAGTATTTT

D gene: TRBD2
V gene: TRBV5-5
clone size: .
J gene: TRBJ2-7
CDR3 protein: CASSFTSGNEQYF
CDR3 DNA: TGTGCCAGCAGCTTCACTAGCGGAAACGAGCAGTACTTC

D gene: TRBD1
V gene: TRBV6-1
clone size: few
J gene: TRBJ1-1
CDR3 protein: CASSSRGSNTEAFF
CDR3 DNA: TGTGCCAGCAGTTCCAGGGGGTCGAACACTGAAGCTTTCTTT

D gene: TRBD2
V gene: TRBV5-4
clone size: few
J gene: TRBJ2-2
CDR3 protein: CASSPLSGRNTGELFF
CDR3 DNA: TGTGCCAGCAGCCCTCTTAGCGGGAGGAACACCGGGGAGCTGTTTTTT

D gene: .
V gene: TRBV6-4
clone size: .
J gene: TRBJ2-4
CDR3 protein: CASSPQGGLAKNIQYF
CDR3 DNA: TGTGCCAGCAGTCCCCAGGGAGGTCTAGCCAAAAACATTCAGTACTTC

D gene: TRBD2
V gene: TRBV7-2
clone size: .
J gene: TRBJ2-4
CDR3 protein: CASSLGGASGEGIQYF
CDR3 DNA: TGTGCCAGCAGCTTAGGGGGGGCTAGCGGGGAAGGCATTCAGTACTTC

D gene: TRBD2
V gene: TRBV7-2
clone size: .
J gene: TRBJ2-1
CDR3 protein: CASSDPGLAGSWGNEQFF
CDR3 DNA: TGTGCCAGCAGCGACCCGGGACTAGCGGGCTCCTGGGGGAATGAGCAGTTCTTC

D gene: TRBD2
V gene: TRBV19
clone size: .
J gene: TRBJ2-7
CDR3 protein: CASSPTSGRYEQYF
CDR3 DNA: TGTGCCAGTAGTCCAACTAGCGGGAGATACGAGCAGTACTTC

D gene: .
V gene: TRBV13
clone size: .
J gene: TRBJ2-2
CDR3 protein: CASSRSGRDTGELFF
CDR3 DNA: TGTGCCAGCAGCCGTAGCGGACGGGACACCGGGGAGCTGTTTTTT